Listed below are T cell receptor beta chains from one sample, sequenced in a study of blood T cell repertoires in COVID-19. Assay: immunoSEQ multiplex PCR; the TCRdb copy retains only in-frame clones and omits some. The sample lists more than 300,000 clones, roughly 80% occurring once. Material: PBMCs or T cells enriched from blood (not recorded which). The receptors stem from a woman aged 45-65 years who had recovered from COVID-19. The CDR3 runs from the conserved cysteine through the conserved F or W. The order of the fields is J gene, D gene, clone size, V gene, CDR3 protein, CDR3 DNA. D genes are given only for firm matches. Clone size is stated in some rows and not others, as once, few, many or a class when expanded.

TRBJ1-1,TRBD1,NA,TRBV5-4,CASSSTGDTEAFF,TGTGCCAGCAGCTCGACAGGGGACACTGAAGCTTTCTTT
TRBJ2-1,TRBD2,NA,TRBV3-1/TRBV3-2,CASSRQRGPYNEQFF,TGTGCCAGCAGCCGTCAGCGGGGACCCTACAATGAGCAGTTCTTC
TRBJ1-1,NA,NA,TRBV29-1,CSAGSVATEAFF,TGCAGCGCGGGGTCGGTCGCCACTGAAGCTTTCTTT
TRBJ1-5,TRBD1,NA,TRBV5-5,CASSLGGTANQPQHF,TGTGCCAGCAGCTTGGGGGGGACAGCAAATCAGCCCCAGCATTTT
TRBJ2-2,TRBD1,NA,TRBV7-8,CASSRDRLNTGELFF,TGTGCCAGCAGCCGGGACAGACTGAACACCGGGGAGCTGTTTTTT
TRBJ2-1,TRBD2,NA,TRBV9,CASSLQIAGRFYNEQFF,TGTGCCAGCAGCCTTCAGATAGCGGGACGCTTCTACAATGAGCAGTTCTTC
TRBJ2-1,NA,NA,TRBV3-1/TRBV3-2,CASSQVGGTVYNEQFF,TGTGCCAGCAGCCAAGTCGGCGGGACAGTCTACAATGAGCAGTTCTTC
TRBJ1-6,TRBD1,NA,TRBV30,CAWSDQGARISPLHF,TGTGCCTGGAGTGACCAGGGGGCGCGTATATCACCCCTCCACTTT
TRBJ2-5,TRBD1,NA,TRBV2,CASSRHRQGAVLAVAGQETQYF,TGTGCCAGCAGTCGACACCGACAGGGGGCTGTGCTTGCCGTGGCAGGGCAAGAGACCCAGTACTTC
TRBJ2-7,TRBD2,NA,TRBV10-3,CAISESRTSGRNREQYF,TGTGCCATCAGTGAGTCAAGGACTAGCGGGAGGAATCGCGAGCAGTACTTC
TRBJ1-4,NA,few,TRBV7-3,CASQKGAGEKLFF,TGTGCCAGCCAAAAGGGAGCGGGCGAAAAACTGTTTTTT
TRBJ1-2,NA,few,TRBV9,CASSASNYGYTF,TGTGCCAGCAGCGCATCTAACTATGGCTACACCTTC
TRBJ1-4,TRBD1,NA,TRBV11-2,CASSPGTGGPKLFF,TGTGCCAGCAGCCCCGGGACAGGGGGCCCGAAACTGTTTTTT
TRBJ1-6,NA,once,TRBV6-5,CASRTGTSPLHF,TGTGCCAGCAGAACAGGGACCTCACCCCTCCACTTT
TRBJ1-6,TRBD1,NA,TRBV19,CASSTSGTDNSPLHF,TGTGCCAGTAGTACCTCCGGGACAGACAATTCACCCCTCCACTTT
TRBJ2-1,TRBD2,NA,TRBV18,CASSIGTSGTPYNEQFF,TGTGCCAGCTCAATTGGGACTAGCGGGACCCCCTACAATGAGCAGTTCTTC
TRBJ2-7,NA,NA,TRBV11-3,CASSLLGARGYEQYF,TGTGCCAGCAGCTTATTAGGGGCGCGAGGTTACGAGCAGTACTTC